A selection of T cell receptor beta chains follows, all from one sample in a study of OX40 agonist ivuxolimab in advanced cancers. Using immunoSEQ multiplex PCR, the repertoire was profiled, and TCRdb retains in-frame clones only, with some absent. The table lists around 64,000 clones, 82% of them singletons. The starting material was CD4+ or CD8+ T cells sorted from blood, obtained in a trial of the OX40 agonist ivuxolimab. Source of these receptors: an adult with an advanced solid tumor such as melanoma, head and neck, liver or kidney cancer. Each CDR3 is given with its conserved first and last residue. Fields, in order: clone size, J gene, D gene, V gene, CDR3 DNA, CDR3 protein. D genes are given only for firm matches. Where a row states a size, it is once, few, many or the class of an expanded clone; other rows omit it.

>-|TRBJ1-5|TRBD1|TRBV6-5
TGTGCCAGCAGCACAGGGGTCGTTCAGCCCCAGCATTTT
CASSTGVVQPQHF
>-|TRBJ1-1|-|TRBV19
TGTGCCAGTACCTTGGACAGTGAAAACACTGAAGCTTTCTTT
CASTLDSENTEAFF
>-|TRBJ2-7|-|TRBV14
TGTGCCAGCAGCCAAGATTGGTCTCAGGGGGAGCAGTACTTC
CASSQDWSQGEQYF
>-|TRBJ2-5|-|TRBV6-5
TGTGCCAGCAGTAGTAGGTACCAAGAGACCCAGTACTTC
CASSSRYQETQYF
>-|TRBJ1-5|TRBD1|TRBV11-2
TGTGCCAGCAGCTTCACAGGGGTACAGCCCCAGCATTTT
CASSFTGVQPQHF
>-|TRBJ1-1|-|TRBV5-1
TGCGCCAGCAGGCCCGAGGTGGGAGGGCAGTGGGCTGAAGCTTTCTTT
CASRPEVGGQWAEAFF
>few|TRBJ2-2|-|TRBV7-8
TGTGCCAGCAGCCTTACACACGCGAACACCGGGGAGCTGTTTTTT
CASSLTHANTGELFF
>few|TRBJ2-3|TRBD2|TRBV7-6
TGTGCCAGCAGCTTAGTAGCGATAGCGGGAGACTCAGATACGCAGTATTTT
CASSLVAIAGDSDTQYF
>few|TRBJ2-5|TRBD1|TRBV25-1
TGTGCCAGCAGTGACTACAGGGGGCTGGAGACCCAGTACTTC
CASSDYRGLETQYF
>-|TRBJ1-1|TRBD1|TRBV18
TGTGCCAGCTCACCCCCGCGGGGCCACAGGGGCACTAACACTGAAGCTTTCTTT
CASSPPRGHRGTNTEAFF
>medium-sized|TRBJ2-5|TRBD2|TRBV10-3
TGTGCCATCAGTGAGGGTGACGGGAGGGTAGGTTGGGAGACCCAGTACTTC
CAISEGDGRVGWETQYF
>-|TRBJ1-2|TRBD1|TRBV6-1
TGTGCCAGCAGTGGGATGGGGACAGGGGACTATGGCTACACCTTC
CASSGMGTGDYGYTF
>few|TRBJ1-6|-|TRBV28
TGTGCCAGCGAAACAGGGTTTATCTCACCCCTCCACTTT
CASETGFISPLHF
>-|TRBJ1-5|-|TRBV2
TGTGCCAGCAGCGCGGGACAAAGGAATCAGCCCCAGCATTTT
CASSAGQRNQPQHF
>-|TRBJ2-1|TRBD1|TRBV19
TGTGCCAGTAGTATTTCCGGGACAGGGGAAGAAGAGCAGTTCTTC
CASSISGTGEEEQFF
>-|TRBJ1-6|TRBD1|TRBV2
TGTGCCAGCAGTTTTCCCGACAGGGCCCTATATAATTCACCCCTCCACTTT
CASSFPDRALYNSPLHF
>-|TRBJ2-3|TRBD2|TRBV14
TGTGCCAGCAGCCAAGATGACGGGAGGGCCAATCCCACAGATACGCAGTATTTT
CASSQDDGRANPTDTQYF
>once|TRBJ2-3|TRBD1|TRBV2
TGTGCCAGCAGTGAACAGGGTCAGGGGGCAGATACGCAGTATTTT
CASSEQGQGADTQYF
>-|TRBJ1-2|-|TRBV2
TGTGCCAGCAGTGAAGGAGACTATGGCTACACCTTC
CASSEGDYGYTF
>-|TRBJ2-1|-|TRBV27
TGTGCCAGCAGCTTACTAGTAATGCGCTATGAGCAGTTCTTC
CASSLLVMRYEQFF
>-|TRBJ1-2|-|TRBV10-3
TGTGCCATCAGTGAGTCAAAGGGTGACTATGGCTACACCTTC
CAISESKGDYGYTF
>-|TRBJ2-2|-|TRBV4-2
TGTGCCAGCAGCCTCGACAGGTTCGGCGGGGAGCTGTTTTTT
CASSLDRFGGELFF
>-|TRBJ2-7|-|TRBV7-9
TGTGCCAGCAGCCGGGATGAATCCTACGAGCAGTACTTC
CASSRDESYEQYF
>once|TRBJ2-7|-|TRBV19
TGTGCCAGTAGTATTCCGGGACGGACCCTCGAGCAGTACTTC
CASSIPGRTLEQYF
>-|TRBJ2-3|-|TRBV30
TGTGCCTGGACTCTAGATACGCAGTATTTT
CAWTLDTQYF
>-|TRBJ2-6|-|TRBV29-1
TGCAGCGTTGAAGTGGCAGCTGGGGCCAACGTCCTGACTTTC
CSVEVAAGANVLTF
>-|TRBJ2-1|TRBD2|TRBV14
TGTGCCAGCAGCCTTGCCGGTAGACTAGCGGGAGGAGATGAGCAGTTCTTC
CASSLAGRLAGGDEQFF
>-|TRBJ1-1|-|TRBV5-6
TGTGCCAGCAGCACCGGGGGGCCTGAAGCTTTCTTT
CASSTGGPEAFF
>-|TRBJ2-7|TRBD2|TRBV14
TGTGCCAGCAGCCGCGGACTAGCGCAGAACTACGAGCAGTACTTC
CASSRGLAQNYEQYF
>-|TRBJ2-1|-|TRBV7-2
TGTGCCAGCAGCTTGGGGCCCGGAACCTCCAATGAGCAGTTCTTC
CASSLGPGTSNEQFF
>-|TRBJ1-3|TRBD1|TRBV5-1
TGCGCCAGCAGCCCGCAACGACAGGGGCCCTCTGGAAACACCATATATTTT
CASSPQRQGPSGNTIYF
>-|TRBJ1-2|-|TRBV6-5
TGTGCCAGCAGCCCCCCAGGGTCCGGCTACACCTTC
CASSPPGSGYTF
>-|TRBJ1-1|-|TRBV30
TGTGCCTGGAGTTCGCAGACGCCGAACACTGAAGCTTTCTTT
CAWSSQTPNTEAFF
>-|TRBJ2-7|-|TRBV5-6
TGTGCCAGCACCCGGGGGCAGGGGGGCTACTACGAGCAGTACTTC
CASTRGQGGYYEQYF
>-|TRBJ2-3|-|TRBV4-1
TGCGCCAGCAGCCAAGTGCGGAGACGAAACACAGATACGCAGTATTTT
CASSQVRRRNTDTQYF
>-|TRBJ1-6|-|TRBV6-5
TGTGCCACTAGGAACGGGCAATCACCCCTCCACTTT
CATRNGQSPLHF
>few|TRBJ1-1|-|TRBV11-2
TGTGCCAGCAGCTTAGATCTGGGACGGGGTGAAGCTTTCTTT
CASSLDLGRGEAFF
>-|TRBJ2-6|TRBD1|TRBV5-1
TGCGCCAGCAGCTTGCTTGGGACAGGAGTCTCTGGGGCCAACGTCCTGACTTTC
CASSLLGTGVSGANVLTF
>-|TRBJ1-2|-|TRBV6-5
TGTGCTGTGAACCGGGGGCCTAACTATGGCTACACCTTC
CAVNRGPNYGYTF
>-|TRBJ1-1|-|TRBV2
TGTGCCAGCAGTGTTGGGGCGAGAACTGAAGCTTTCTTT
CASSVGARTEAFF
>once|TRBJ1-2|-|TRBV19
TGTGCCAGTAGTACGACGGGCCCCGTGTATGGCTACACCTTC
CASSTTGPVYGYTF
>medium-sized|TRBJ1-1|-|TRBV4-2
TGTGCCAGCAGCCAAGACTATGCAGGTAACATGAACACTGAAGCTTTCTTT
CASSQDYAGNMNTEAFF
>-|TRBJ1-1|-|TRBV10-3
TGTGCCATCAGGCTCGGAGGAGCGAACACTGAAGCTTTCTTT
CAIRLGGANTEAFF
>-|TRBJ2-5|-|TRBV15
TGTGCCACCAGCAGAGGGCGCGGGACGGGGACCCAGTACTTC
CATSRGRGTGTQYF
>-|TRBJ2-7|-|TRBV6-5
TGTGCCAGCAGTTACAAGTTTGGGTACGAGCAGTACTTC
CASSYKFGYEQYF
>-|TRBJ1-1|TRBD1|TRBV20-1
TGCAGTGCTCCGGGACAGGGAGAAGCTTTCTTT
CSAPGQGEAFF
>-|TRBJ2-2|TRBD2|TRBV4-1
TGCGCCAGCAGCAGTCCGACTAGCGGAGTCACCGGGGAGCTGTTTTTT
CASSSPTSGVTGELFF
>-|TRBJ2-3|-|TRBV11-3
TGTGCCAGCAGCTTGGAGGGGGGAAGGGTGTATTTT
CASSLEGGRVYF
>-|TRBJ1-1|-|TRBV5-6
TGTGCCAGCGAGGGAACGGGGAAAGCTTTCTTT
CASEGTGKAFF
>many|TRBJ2-1|TRBD1|TRBV7-3
TGTGCCAGCAGCCAGGGGGATGAGCAGTTCTTC
CASSQGDEQFF
>-|TRBJ2-7|-|TRBV11-1
TGTGCCAGCAGTAGGGGGGGGAGCTCCTACGAGCAGTACTTC
CASSRGGSSYEQYF
>-|TRBJ2-2|-|TRBV2
TGTGCCAGCACTGATTTCGGGCGCACCGGGGAGCTGTTTTTT
CASTDFGRTGELFF
>-|TRBJ1-1|-|TRBV25-1
TGTGCCAGCAGTGAGGGGGTGACTGAAGCTTTCTTT
CASSEGVTEAFF
>-|TRBJ2-5|TRBD2|TRBV9
TGTGCCAGCAGCCAGACCGGGACTAGCGGGTTTCAAGAGACCCAGTACTTC
CASSQTGTSGFQETQYF
>-|TRBJ2-1|-|TRBV30
TGTGCCTGGAGCGTATACAATGAGCAGTTCTTC
CAWSVYNEQFF
>-|TRBJ1-2|-|TRBV5-6
TGTGCCAGCAGCTTTCTAAACCCTAACTATGGCTACACCTTC
CASSFLNPNYGYTF
>-|TRBJ2-7|-|TRBV11-3
TGTGCCAGCAGCTTATCGGATGGTCCCTCCTACGAGCAGTACTTC
CASSLSDGPSYEQYF